This TCR beta chain stems from a study of identical twins. Using its own MiXCR run on the 5' RACE reads, TCRdb lists one record per CDR3 protein. This table has around 1.7 million distinct CDR3 sequences, about 32% appearing once. This clonotype has more than one count but fewer than ten. The specimen sequenced was cord blood. The sequence came from a newborn girl in good health.

This CDR3 reads CASSLGTVTTNYGYTF. In DNA form, the CDR3 reads TGCGCCAGCAGCTTGGGGACAGTCACTACTAACTATGGCTACACCTTC. V usage is TRBV5-1 and J usage is TRBJ1-2; tentatively, D is TRBD1 (6 bases). CDR1 and CDR2 from the germline V gene are SGHRS and YFSETQ. The CDR3 spans 16 residues. The V gene lost 0 bases and the J gene lost 0 bases, with 12 bases spanning the gap. The full variable domain, with the rest looked up from reference TRBV5-1 and TRBJ1-2, is KAGVTQTPRYLIKTRGQQVTLSCSPISGHRSVSWYQQTPGQGLQFLFEYFSETQRNKGNFPGRFSGRQFSNSRSEMNVSTLELGDSALYLCASSLGTVTTNYGYTFGSGTRLTVV.